This record looks at one T cell receptor beta chain sequence and its context. Its antigen remains unknown. This sample stems from a study of T cells in localized non-small cell lung cancer. General study results and limits: Longer overall survival was associated with a higher density of T cells in the blood. Sequencing involved a lone tumor region, leaving heterogeneity possible.

Data came from immunoSEQ multiplex PCR; TCRdb stores just in-frame clones and leaves some out. The table lists 35,000 to 40,000 clones, around 90% of them singletons. Germline loops: CDR1 SNHLY, CDR2 FYNNEI. V shed 6 bases and J shed 0 bases, with 12 bases lying between them. The CDR3 is made up of 15 amino acids. The chain uses TRBV2 and TRBJ1-5; no firm D call. The sample in question was peripheral blood, obtained before any cancer treatment. This TCR derives from a woman aged 40-70 years with stage I lung adenocarcinoma. The CDR3 sequence is CASSANSNSNQPQHF. The CDR3 DNA reads as TGTGCCAGCAGCGCAAACAGCAATAGCAATCAGCCCCAGCATTTT.